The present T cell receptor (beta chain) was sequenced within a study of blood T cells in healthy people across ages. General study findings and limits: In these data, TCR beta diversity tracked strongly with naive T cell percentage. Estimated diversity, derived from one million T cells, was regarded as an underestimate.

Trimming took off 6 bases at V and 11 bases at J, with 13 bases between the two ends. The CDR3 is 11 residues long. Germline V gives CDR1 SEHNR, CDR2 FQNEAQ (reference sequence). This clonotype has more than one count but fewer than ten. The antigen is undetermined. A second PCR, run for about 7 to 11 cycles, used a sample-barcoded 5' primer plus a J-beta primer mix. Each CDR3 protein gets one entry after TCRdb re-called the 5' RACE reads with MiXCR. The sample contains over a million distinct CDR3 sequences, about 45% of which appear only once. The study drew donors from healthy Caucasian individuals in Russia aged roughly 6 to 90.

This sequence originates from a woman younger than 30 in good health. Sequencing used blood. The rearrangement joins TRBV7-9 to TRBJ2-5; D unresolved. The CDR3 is CASSRPEEQYF. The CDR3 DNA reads TGTGCCAGCAGTCGACCCGAGGAGCAGTACTTC.